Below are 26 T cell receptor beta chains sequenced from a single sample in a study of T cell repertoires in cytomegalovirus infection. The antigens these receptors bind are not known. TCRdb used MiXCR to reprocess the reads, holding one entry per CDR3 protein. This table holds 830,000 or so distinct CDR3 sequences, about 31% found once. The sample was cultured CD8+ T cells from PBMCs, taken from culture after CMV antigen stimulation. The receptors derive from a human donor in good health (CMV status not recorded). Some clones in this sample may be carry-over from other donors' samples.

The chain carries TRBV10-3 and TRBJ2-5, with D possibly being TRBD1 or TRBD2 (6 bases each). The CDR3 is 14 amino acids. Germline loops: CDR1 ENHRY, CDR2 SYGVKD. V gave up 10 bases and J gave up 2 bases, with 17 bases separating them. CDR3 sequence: CATGHPGAQETQYF. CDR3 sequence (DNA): TGTGCCACGGGTCACCCGGGGGCGCAAGAGACCCAGTACTTC.

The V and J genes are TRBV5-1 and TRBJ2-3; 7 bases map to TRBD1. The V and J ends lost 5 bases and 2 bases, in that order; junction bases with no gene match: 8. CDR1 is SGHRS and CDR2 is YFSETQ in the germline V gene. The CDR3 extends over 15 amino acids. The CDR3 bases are TGCGCCAGCAGTACAGGGGTAAGAAACACAGATACGCAGTATTTT. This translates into CASSTGVRNTDTQYF.

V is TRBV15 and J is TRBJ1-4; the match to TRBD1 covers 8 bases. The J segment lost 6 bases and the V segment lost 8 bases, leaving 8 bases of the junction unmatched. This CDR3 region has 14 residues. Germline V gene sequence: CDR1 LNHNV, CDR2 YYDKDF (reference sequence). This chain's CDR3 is CATSLTGDDEKLFF. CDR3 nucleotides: TGTGCCACCTCCTTGACAGGGGACGATGAAAAACTGTTTTTT.

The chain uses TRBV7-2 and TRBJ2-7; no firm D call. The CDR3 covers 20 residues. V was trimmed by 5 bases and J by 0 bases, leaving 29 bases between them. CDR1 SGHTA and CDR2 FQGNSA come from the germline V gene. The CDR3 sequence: CASSGISSHQTTHISYEQYF. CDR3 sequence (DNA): TGTGCCAGCAGCGGGATTTCGTCCCATCAAACCACGCACATCTCCTACGAGCAGTACTTC.

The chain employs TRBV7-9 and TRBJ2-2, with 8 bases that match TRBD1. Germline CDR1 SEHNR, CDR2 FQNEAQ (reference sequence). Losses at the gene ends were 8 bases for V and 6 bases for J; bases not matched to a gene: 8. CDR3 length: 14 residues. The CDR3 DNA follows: TGTGCCAGCCCAGGGGGCCATGATGCCGGGGAGCTGTTTTTT. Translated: CASPGGHDAGELFF.

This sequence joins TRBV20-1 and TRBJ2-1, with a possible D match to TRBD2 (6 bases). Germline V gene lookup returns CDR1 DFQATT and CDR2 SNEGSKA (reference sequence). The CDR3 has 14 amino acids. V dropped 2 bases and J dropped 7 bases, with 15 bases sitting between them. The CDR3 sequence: CSARFQGGWNEQFF. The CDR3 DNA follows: TGCAGTGCTAGATTCCAGGGAGGTTGGAATGAGCAGTTCTTC.

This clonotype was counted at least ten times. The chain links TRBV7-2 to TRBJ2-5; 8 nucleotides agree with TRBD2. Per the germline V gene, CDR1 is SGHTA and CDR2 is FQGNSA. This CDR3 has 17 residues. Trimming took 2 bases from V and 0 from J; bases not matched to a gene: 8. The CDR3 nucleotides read TGTGCCAGCAGCTTAAACGGTCGGGAGGGACACCAAGAGACCCAGTACTTC. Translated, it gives CASSLNGREGHQETQYF.

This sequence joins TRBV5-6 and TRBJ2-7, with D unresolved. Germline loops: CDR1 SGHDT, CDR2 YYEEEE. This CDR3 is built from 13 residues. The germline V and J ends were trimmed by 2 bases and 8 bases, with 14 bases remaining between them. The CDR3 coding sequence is TGTGCCAGCAGCTTCACCCTTCCCCACAAGCAGTACGTC. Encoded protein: CASSFTLPHKQYV.

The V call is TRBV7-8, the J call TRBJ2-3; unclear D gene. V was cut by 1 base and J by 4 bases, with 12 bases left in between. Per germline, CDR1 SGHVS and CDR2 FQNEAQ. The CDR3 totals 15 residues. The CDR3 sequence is CASSLVVGWADTQYF. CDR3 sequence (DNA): TGTGCCAGCAGCTTAGTGGTAGGGTGGGCAGATACGCAGTATTTT.

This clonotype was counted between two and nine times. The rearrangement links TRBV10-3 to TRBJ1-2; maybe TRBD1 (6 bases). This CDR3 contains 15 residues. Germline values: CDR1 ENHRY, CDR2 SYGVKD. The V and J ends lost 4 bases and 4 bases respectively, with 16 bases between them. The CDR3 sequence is CAISVRDTLFYGYTF. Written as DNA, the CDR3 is TGTGCCATCAGTGTCCGGGACACCCTTTTCTATGGCTACACCTTC.

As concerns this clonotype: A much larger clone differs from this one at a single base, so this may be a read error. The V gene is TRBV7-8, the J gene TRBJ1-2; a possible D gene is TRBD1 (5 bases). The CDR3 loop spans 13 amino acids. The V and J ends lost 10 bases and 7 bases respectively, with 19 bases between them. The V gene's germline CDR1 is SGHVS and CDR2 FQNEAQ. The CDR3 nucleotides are TGTGCCAACACGGGGGGGGAGGAGGCTGGCTACACCTTC. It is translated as CANTGGEEAGYTF.

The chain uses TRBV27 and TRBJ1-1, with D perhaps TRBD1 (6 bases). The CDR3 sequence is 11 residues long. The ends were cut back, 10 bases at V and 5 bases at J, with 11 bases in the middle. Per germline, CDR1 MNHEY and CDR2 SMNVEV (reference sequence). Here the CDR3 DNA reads TGTGCCACCCAAGGGGGGACTGAAGCTTTCTTT. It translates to CATQGGTEAFF.

The CDR3: CASRWREEAFF. DNA of the CDR3: TGTGCCAGCAGATGGAGAGAAGAAGCTTTCTTT. This chain joins TRBV6-1 and TRBJ1-1; no firm D call. The CDR3 has 11 amino acids. In germline, CDR1 is MNHNS, CDR2 SASEGT. V lost 6 bases and J 8 bases, leaving 10 bases between the germline ends.

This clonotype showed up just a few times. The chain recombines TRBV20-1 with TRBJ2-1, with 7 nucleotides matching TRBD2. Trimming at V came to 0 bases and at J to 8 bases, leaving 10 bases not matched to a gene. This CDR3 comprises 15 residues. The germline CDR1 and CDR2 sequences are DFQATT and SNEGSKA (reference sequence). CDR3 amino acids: CSAREAGREGYEQFF. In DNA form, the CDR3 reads TGCAGTGCTAGAGAAGCCGGCAGGGAGGGATATGAGCAGTTCTTC.

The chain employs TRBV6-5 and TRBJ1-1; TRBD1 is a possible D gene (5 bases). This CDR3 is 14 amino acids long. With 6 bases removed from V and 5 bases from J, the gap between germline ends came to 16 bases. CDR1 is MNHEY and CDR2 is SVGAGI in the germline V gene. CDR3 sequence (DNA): TGTGCCAGCAGCGACGGGGGGTTGGGGACTGAAGCTTTCTTT. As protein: CASSDGGLGTEAFF.

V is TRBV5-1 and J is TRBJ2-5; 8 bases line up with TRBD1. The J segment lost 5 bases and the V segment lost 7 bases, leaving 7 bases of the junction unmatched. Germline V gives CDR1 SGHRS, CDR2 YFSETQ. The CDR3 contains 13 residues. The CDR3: CASYRTGLETQYF. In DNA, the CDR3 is TGCGCCAGCTACCGGACAGGGCTGGAGACCCAGTACTTC.

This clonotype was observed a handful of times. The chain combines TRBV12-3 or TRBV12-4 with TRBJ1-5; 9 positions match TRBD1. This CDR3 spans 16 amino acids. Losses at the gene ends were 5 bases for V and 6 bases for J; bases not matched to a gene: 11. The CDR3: CASSATLGQGSQPQHF. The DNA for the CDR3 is TGTGCCAGCAGTGCAACTCTTGGACAGGGGAGTCAGCCCCAGCATTTT.

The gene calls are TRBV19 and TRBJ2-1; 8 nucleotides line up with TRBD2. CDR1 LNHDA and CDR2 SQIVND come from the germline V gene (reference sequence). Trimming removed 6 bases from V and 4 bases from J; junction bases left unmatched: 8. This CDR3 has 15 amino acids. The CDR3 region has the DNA TGTGCCAGTAGCCCGGGGGGGGGCCTGTACAATGAGCAGTTCTTC. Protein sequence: CASSPGGGLYNEQFF.

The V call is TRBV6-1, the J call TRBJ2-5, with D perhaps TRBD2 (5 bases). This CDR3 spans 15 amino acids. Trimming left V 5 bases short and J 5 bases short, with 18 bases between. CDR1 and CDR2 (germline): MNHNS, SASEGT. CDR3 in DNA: TGTGCCAGCAGTCTCGGACTCCCATACGAGGAGACCCAGTACTTC. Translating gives CASSLGLPYEETQYF.

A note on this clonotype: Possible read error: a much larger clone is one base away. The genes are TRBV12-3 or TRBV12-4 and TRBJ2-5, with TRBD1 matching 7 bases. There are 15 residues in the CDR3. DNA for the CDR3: TGTGCCAGCAGTCCTGACAGGGAATGGATGGAGATCCAGTACTTC. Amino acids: CASSPDREWMEIQYF.

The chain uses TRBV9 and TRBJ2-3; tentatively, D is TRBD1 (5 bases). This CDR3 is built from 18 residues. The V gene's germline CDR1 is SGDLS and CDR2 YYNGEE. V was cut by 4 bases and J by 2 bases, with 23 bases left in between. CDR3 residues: CASSLPTTTVAFTDTQYF. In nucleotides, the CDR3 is TGTGCCAGCAGCCTTCCTACCACGACAGTCGCCTTCACAGATACGCAGTATTTT.

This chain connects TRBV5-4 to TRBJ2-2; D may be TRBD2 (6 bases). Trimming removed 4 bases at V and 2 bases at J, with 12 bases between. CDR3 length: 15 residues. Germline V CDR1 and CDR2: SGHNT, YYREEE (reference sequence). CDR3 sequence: CASSPGGYNTGELFF. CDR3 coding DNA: TGTGCCAGCAGCCCCGGAGGGTACAACACCGGGGAGCTGTTTTTT.

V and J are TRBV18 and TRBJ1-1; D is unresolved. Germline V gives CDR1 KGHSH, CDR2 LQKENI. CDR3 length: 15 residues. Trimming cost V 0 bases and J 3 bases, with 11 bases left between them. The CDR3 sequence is CASSPPTQLYTEAFF. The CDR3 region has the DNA TGTGCCAGCTCACCACCGACGCAGCTATACACTGAAGCTTTCTTT.

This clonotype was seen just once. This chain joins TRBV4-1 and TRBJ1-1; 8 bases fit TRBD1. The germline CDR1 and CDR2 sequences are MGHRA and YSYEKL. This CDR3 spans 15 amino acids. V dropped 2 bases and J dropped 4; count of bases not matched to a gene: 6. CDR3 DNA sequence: TGCGCCAGCAGCCAACAGGGGGCGCGGATCACTGAAGCTTTCTTT. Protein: CASSQQGARITEAFF.

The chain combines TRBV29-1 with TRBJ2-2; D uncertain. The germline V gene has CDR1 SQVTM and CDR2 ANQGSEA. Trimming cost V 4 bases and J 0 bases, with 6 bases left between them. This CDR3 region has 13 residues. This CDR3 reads CSVGAPNTGELFF. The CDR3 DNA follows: TGCAGCGTTGGAGCCCCGAACACCGGGGAGCTGTTTTTT.

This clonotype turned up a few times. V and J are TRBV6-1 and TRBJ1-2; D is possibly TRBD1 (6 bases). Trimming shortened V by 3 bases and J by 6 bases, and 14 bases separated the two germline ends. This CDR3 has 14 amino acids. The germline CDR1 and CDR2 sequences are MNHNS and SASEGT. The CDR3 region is CASSDGRAGDGYTF. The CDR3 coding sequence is TGTGCCAGCAGTGACGGCAGGGCAGGGGATGGCTACACCTTC.